These 29 T cell receptor beta chains were all obtained from the same sample, sequenced in a study of CD8 T cells in Susac syndrome. Roughly 0.45 to 1 ug RNA was reverse transcribed with random hexamers. One entry per CDR3 protein results from TCRdb running MiXCR on the immunoSEQ multiplex PCR reads. The data contain about 200,000 distinct CDR3 sequences, nearly 95% of them seen just once; the ten biggest clones take up just under 0.095%. Sequenced: CD4+ T cells from PBMCs. These receptors came from a human donor with multiple sclerosis.

The V call is TRBV12-3 or TRBV12-4, the J call TRBJ1-1; no clear D gene. This CDR3 comprises 12 residues. With 7 bases removed from V and 1 base from J, the gap between germline ends came to 7 bases. The CDR3 protein is CASKRQNTEAFF. In nucleotides, the CDR3 is TGTGCCAGCAAACGGCAGAACACTGAAGCTTTCTTT.

This clonotype was detected a few times. This chain joins TRBV19 and TRBJ1-1; 7 nucleotides align to TRBD1. There are 14 residues in the CDR3. V lost 5 bases to trimming and J lost 2 bases; unmatched junction nucleotides: 5. The germline gives CDR1 LNHDA, CDR2 SQIVND (reference sequence). In DNA, the CDR3 is TGTGCCAGTAGTTTTAGGGACAGTAACACTGAAGCTTTCTTT. Translated, it gives CASSFRDSNTEAFF.

The chain joins TRBV15 to TRBJ2-1, with D perhaps TRBD1 (6 bases). Trimming stripped 1 base from V and 2 bases from J, with 9 bases between. The CDR3 runs 15 residues. CDR1 and CDR2 (germline): LNHNV, YYDKDF (reference sequence). CDR3 in DNA: TGTGCCACCAGCAGAGGACAGGTCCCCTACAATGAGCAGTTCTTC. Translated: CATSRGQVPYNEQFF.

The rearrangement uses TRBV27 and TRBJ2-7; the D gene is possibly TRBD1 (6 bases). V lost 3 bases to trimming and J lost 4 bases, with 13 bases between them. Germline assignment: CDR1 MNHEY and CDR2 SMNVEV (reference sequence). The CDR3 has 14 amino acids. CDR3 coding DNA: TGTGCCAGCAGTTTGGTAGGGGGTCGGTACGAGCAGTACTTC. Protein: CASSLVGGRYEQYF.

The chain links TRBV20-1 to TRBJ1-2; 7 nucleotides match TRBD1. J lost 1 base, V lost 6 bases, and 8 bases had no gene match. Germline CDR1 and CDR2: DFQATT and SNEGSKA (reference sequence). CDR3 length equals 14 residues. CDR3 coding DNA: TGCAGTGCCCCCGGGACAGCTTATAACTATGGCTACACCTTC. Its translation: CSAPGTAYNYGYTF.

This sequence joins TRBV9 and TRBJ1-1, with D possibly matching TRBD1 (6 bases). This CDR3 contains 14 residues. V shed 1 base and J shed 1 base, with 8 bases lying between them. Germline-derived CDR1 and CDR2 are SGDLS and YYNGEE. The CDR3 nucleotides read TGTGCCAGCAGCGTAACAGGGCAGAACACTGAAGCTTTCTTT. Amino acid sequence: CASSVTGQNTEAFF.

The chain carries TRBV30 and TRBJ1-2; D is unresolved. Germline V gene data show CDR1 as GTSNPN and CDR2 as SVGIG (reference sequence). The CDR3 runs to 9 residues. V was pared by 4 bases and J by 8 bases, with 5 bases between. Here the CDR3 reads CAWMEGYTF. The CDR3 DNA reads TGTGCCTGGATGGAAGGCTACACCTTC.

The CDR3 sequence is CASSLGSQGTQYF. CDR3 bases: TGTGCCAGCAGCTTGGGGAGTCAGGGGACCCAGTACTTC. The chain recombines TRBV3-1 with TRBJ2-5; the D call may be TRBD1 or TRBD2 (5 bases each). V gave up 5 bases and J gave up 7 bases, with 14 bases separating them. This CDR3 spans 13 amino acids. Germline CDR1 and CDR2: LGHDT and YNNKEL (reference sequence).

The chain carries TRBV19 and TRBJ2-7, with 9 nucleotides matching TRBD1. The CDR3 extends over 13 amino acids. V was clipped by 5 bases and J by 6 bases; unmatched bases: 5. Germline-derived CDR1 and CDR2 are LNHDA and SQIVND (reference sequence). The CDR3 spells CASSEGQGTEQYF. CDR3 DNA: TGTGCCAGTAGTGAGGGACAGGGTACCGAGCAGTACTTC.

The rearrangement uses TRBV4-2 and TRBJ2-5, with D possibly being TRBD1 (6 bases). V lost 4 bases and J 4 bases, leaving 16 bases between the germline ends. Germline CDR1 is LGHNA and CDR2 is YNFKEQ. The length of the CDR3 is 15 residues. The CDR3 is CASSPRGQFGETQYF. In nucleotides, the CDR3 is TGTGCCAGCAGCCCACGGGGACAATTCGGAGAGACCCAGTACTTC.

The rearrangement joins TRBV2 to TRBJ2-3; 12 nucleotides align to TRBD2. This CDR3 has 15 residues. CDR1 is SNHLY and CDR2 is FYNNEI in the germline V gene. After removal of 4 bases from V and 7 bases from J, the junction contained 6 bases not matched to a gene. In nucleotides, the CDR3 is TGTGCCAGCAGTGGACTAGCGGGGGCCCCGAATACGCAGTATTTT. This codes for CASSGLAGAPNTQYF.

The chain carries TRBV29-1 and TRBJ2-5; 9 positions agree with TRBD2. The CDR3 contains 15 residues. The V and J ends lost 0 bases and 5 bases, in that order; junction bases with no gene match: 7. Germline-derived CDR1 and CDR2 are SQVTM and ANQGSEA. The CDR3 nucleotides read TGCAGCGTTGAAGACGGACTAGCGAGGGGTGAGACCCAGTACTTC. Its protein product is CSVEDGLARGETQYF.

The chain uses TRBV18 and TRBJ2-5; D is unclear. Germline assignment: CDR1 KGHSH and CDR2 LQKENI. The length of the CDR3 is 13 residues. Between the trimmed V and J ends, which lost 1 base and 1 base, there was a span of 4 bases. For the CDR3, the DNA is TGTGCCAGCTCACCACGGGTCCAAGAGACCCAGTACTTC. This codes for CASSPRVQETQYF.

V and J are TRBV23-1 and TRBJ1-5, with D uncertain. TRBV23-1 qualifies as an ORF whose function is uncertain. The germline V and J ends were trimmed by 6 bases and 6 bases, with 18 bases remaining between them. The length of the CDR3 is 15 residues. The CDR3 sequence: CASSPDLDSAQPQHF. In nucleotides, the CDR3 is TGCGCCAGCAGCCCCGACTTGGATAGCGCTCAGCCCCAGCATTTT.

The CDR3 bases are TGTGCCAGCCAGGGACCAGGTCAGCCCCAGCATTTT. It encodes CASQGPGQPQHF. V gene TRBV27 combines with J gene TRBJ1-5; D may be TRBD1 (5 bases). CDR3 size: 12 residues. CDR1 and CDR2 (germline): MNHEY, SMNVEV (reference sequence). The germline V and J ends were trimmed by 8 bases and 6 bases, with 11 bases remaining between them.

The chain links TRBV3-1 to TRBJ1-2; D not certain. The CDR3 is made up of 16 amino acids. V lost 0 bases and J lost 7, with 18 bases in between. In germline, CDR1 is LGHDT, CDR2 YNNKEL (reference sequence). The CDR3 spells CASSQDIRAATIGYTF. DNA of the CDR3: TGTGCCAGCAGCCAAGACATCCGGGCCGCTACTATTGGCTACACCTTC.

This chain links TRBV5-4 with TRBJ2-1; D is unresolved. Trimming pared 2 bases from V and 2 bases from J, leaving 8 bases between. In germline, CDR1 is SGHNT, CDR2 YYREEE (reference sequence). The CDR3 is 14 residues long. The CDR3 sequence: CASSFEPTYNEQFF. CDR3 in DNA: TGTGCCAGCAGCTTTGAGCCGACCTACAATGAGCAGTTCTTC.

This clonotype was picked up one time. V and J are TRBV30 and TRBJ1-4; the D gene is possibly TRBD1 (6 bases). Germline CDR1 GTSNPN, CDR2 SVGIG (reference sequence). The V end was cut by 2 bases, the J end by 11 bases, with 18 bases between. The CDR3 totals 14 residues. The DNA for the CDR3 is TGTGCCTGGAGTCAGTTACGTGGGGGCGACAAACTGTTTTTT. Protein product: CAWSQLRGGDKLFF.

The rearrangement uses TRBV29-1 and TRBJ1-1; 10 bases map to TRBD1. The CDR3 loop spans 13 amino acids. V lost 6 bases to trimming and J lost 0 bases; unmatched junction nucleotides: 1. Germline CDR1 SQVTM, CDR2 ANQGSEA. The CDR3 here is CSVDRGMNTEAFF. CDR3 bases: TGCAGCGTGGACAGGGGGATGAACACTGAAGCTTTCTTT.

The chain has TRBV7-2 and TRBJ1-5; D call uncertain. Between the trimmed V and J ends, which lost 4 bases and 0 bases, there was a span of 13 bases. CDR3 length: 16 residues. Looked up from germline, CDR1 is SGHTA and CDR2 is FQGNSA. CDR3 in DNA: TGTGCCAGCAGCTACCCTGACGGCTATAGCAATCAGCCCCAGCATTTT. Translated: CASSYPDGYSNQPQHF.

The J gene is TRBJ1-2, the V gene TRBV25-1; 8 nucleotides line up with TRBD1. V was pared by 3 bases and J by 0 bases, with 6 bases of the junction left unmatched. CDR1 and CDR2 (germline): MGHDK, SYGVNS. The CDR3 has 16 amino acids. The CDR3 sequence: CASSDPGGDSNYGYTF. As DNA, the CDR3 is TGTGCCAGCAGTGATCCAGGGGGCGATTCTAACTATGGCTACACCTTC.

The chain recombines TRBV6-5 with TRBJ1-2, with a weak D call TRBD1 (5 bases). V lost 11 bases to trimming and J lost 0 bases, with 16 bases between them. CDR1 and CDR2 (germline): MNHEY, SVGAGI. CDR3 size: 14 residues. The CDR3 region has the DNA TGTGCCTCCAAAAAACAGGAGACTAACTATGGCTACACCTTC. It specifies CASKKQETNYGYTF.

This clonotype was found a few times. This chain links TRBV5-6 with TRBJ2-7; 8 bases are shared with TRBD2. This CDR3 is 12 amino acids long. The J segment lost 9 bases and the V segment lost 4 bases, leaving 6 bases of the junction unmatched. Germline CDR1 reads SGHDT; CDR2 reads YYEEEE. CDR3 residues: CASSPSRGGQYF. Written as DNA, the CDR3 is TGTGCCAGCAGCCCCTCCCGGGGGGGGCAGTACTTC.

The chain is built from TRBV30 and TRBJ1-5; unclear D gene. Germline lookup yields CDR1 GTSNPN and CDR2 SVGIG (reference sequence). V was trimmed by 5 bases and J by 7 bases, leaving 12 bases between them. This CDR3 has 12 residues. CDR3 region: CAWGRYPQPQHF. The CDR3 DNA is TGTGCCTGGGGCCGGTACCCGCAGCCCCAGCATTTT. Variable domain in full (rest from reference TRBV30 and TRBJ1-5): SQTIHQWPATLVQPVGSPLSLECTVEGTSNPNLYWYRQAAGRGLQLLFYSVGIGQISSEVPQNLSASRPQDRQFILSSKKLLLSDSGFYLCAWGRYPQPQHFGDGTRLSIL.

The chain joins TRBV4-1 to TRBJ2-5, with D possibly matching TRBD1 (6 bases). The CDR3 contains 15 residues. Germline lookup yields CDR1 MGHRA and CDR2 YSYEKL. The V end lost 1 base, the J end lost 0 bases, and 9 bases lay between the germline ends. The chain's CDR3 is CASSQGAGDQETQYF. The CDR3 DNA sequence: TGCGCCAGCAGCCAAGGAGCAGGGGACCAAGAGACCCAGTACTTC.

This chain links TRBV4-2 with TRBJ2-3; 13 bases are a match to TRBD2. CDR1 is LGHNA, CDR2 YNFKEQ, per germline. Trimming removed 2 bases from V and 2 bases from J; junction bases left unmatched: 4. The CDR3 is 17 amino acids. The CDR3 nucleotides read TGTGCCAGCAGCCAAAGACTAGCGGGGGGCTCCACAGATACGCAGTATTTT. Its translation is CASSQRLAGGSTDTQYF.

This chain connects TRBV5-1 to TRBJ2-1; D call uncertain. Germline V CDR1 and CDR2: SGHRS, YFSETQ. Trimming took 2 bases from V and 4 from J, leaving 7 bases between them. CDR3 length: 13 amino acids. The CDR3 nucleotides are TGCGCCAGCAGCTTAGAAACTTACAATGAGCAGTTCTTC. Translated: CASSLETYNEQFF. The full variable domain, rest sourced from reference TRBV5-1 and TRBJ2-1, is KAGVTQTPRYLIKTRGQQVTLSCSPISGHRSVSWYQQTPGQGLQFLFEYFSETQRNKGNFPGRFSGRQFSNSRSEMNVSTLELGDSALYLCASSLETYNEQFFGPGTRLTVL.

This clonotype was seen more than once but under ten times. This chain links TRBV7-9 with TRBJ2-5; 11 bases align to TRBD2. The V gene's germline CDR1 is SEHNR and CDR2 FQNEAQ (reference sequence). The CDR3 spans 16 residues. With V trimmed by 5 bases and J by 1 base, 6 bases remained unmatched. CDR3 loop: CASSPGLAGGQETQYF. CDR3 coding DNA: TGTGCCAGCAGCCCCGGGCTAGCGGGGGGCCAAGAGACCCAGTACTTC.

V usage is TRBV7-8 and J usage is TRBJ2-7; 15 nucleotides align to TRBD2. Germline V lookup: CDR1 SGHVS, CDR2 FQNEAQ. The CDR3 has 16 residues. V shed 5 bases and J 10 bases; nucleotides not matched to a gene: 12. CDR3 region: CASSLTGLAGGVRQYF. The CDR3 DNA follows: TGTGCCAGCAGCCTGACAGGACTAGCGGGAGGGGTACGCCAGTACTTC. The complete variable domain, with remaining parts taken from reference TRBV7-8 and TRBJ2-7, reads GAGVSQSPRYKVAKRGQDVALRCDPISGHVSLFWYQQALGQGPEFLTYFQNEAQLDKSGLPSDRFFAERPEGSVSTLKIQRTQQEDSAVYLCASSLTGLAGGVRQYFGPGTRLTVT.